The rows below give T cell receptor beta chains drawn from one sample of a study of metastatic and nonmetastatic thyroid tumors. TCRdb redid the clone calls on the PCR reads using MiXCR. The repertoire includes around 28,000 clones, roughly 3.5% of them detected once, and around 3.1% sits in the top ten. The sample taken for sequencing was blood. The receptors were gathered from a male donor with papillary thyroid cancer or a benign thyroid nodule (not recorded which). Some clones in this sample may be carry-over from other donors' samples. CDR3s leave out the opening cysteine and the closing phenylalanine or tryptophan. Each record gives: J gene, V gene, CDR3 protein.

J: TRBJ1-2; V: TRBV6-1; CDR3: ASISRTGPNYGYT
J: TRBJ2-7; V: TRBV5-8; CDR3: ASSLALSSRDLYEQY
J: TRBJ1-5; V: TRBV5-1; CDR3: ASSFGDSNQPQH
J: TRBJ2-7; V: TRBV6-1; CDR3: ASSRTSGTYEQY
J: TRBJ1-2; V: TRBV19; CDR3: GKTGGVGYGYT
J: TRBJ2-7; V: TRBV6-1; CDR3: ASSLAGACEQY
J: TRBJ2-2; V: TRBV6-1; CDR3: ASNPRQRTNTGELF
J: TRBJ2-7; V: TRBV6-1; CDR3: ASSYSGTVNNEQY
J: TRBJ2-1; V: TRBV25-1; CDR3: ASSFPGDNEQF
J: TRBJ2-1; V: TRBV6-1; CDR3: ASSDDSHNEQF
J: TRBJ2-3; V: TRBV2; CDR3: ASTEFVAGATDTQY
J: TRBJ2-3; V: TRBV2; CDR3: ASSPGLEVSTQY
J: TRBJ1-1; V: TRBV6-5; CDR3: ASSYSPRETEAF
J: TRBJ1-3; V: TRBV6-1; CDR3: ASSGWQVAFGNTIY
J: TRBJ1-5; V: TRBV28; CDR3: ASSVPTGGQPQH
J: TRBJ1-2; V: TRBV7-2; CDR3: ASSLATGNYGYT
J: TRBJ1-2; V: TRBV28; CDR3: ASSPGANSYGYT
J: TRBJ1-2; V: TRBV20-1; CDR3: SARTQLDYGYT
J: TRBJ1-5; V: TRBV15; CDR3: ATSRDIVRAAGQPQH
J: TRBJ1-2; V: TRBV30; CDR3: AWSVGWAAYGYT
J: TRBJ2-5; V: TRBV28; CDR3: ASSPPGRDVGTQY
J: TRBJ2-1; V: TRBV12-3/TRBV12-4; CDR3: AGSPTGAYYNEQF
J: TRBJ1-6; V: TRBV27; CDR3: ASILARRCTRSSPLH
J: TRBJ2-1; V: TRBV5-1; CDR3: ASSLVSGGRSSRNERF
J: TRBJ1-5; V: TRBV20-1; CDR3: SAVLQGGKPQH
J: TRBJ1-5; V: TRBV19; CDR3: SSARGLNQPQH
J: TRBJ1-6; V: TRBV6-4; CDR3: ASSVLADYNSPLH
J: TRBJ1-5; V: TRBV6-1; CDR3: ASSGYRVINQPQH